A selection of T cell receptor beta chains follows, all from one sample in a study of T cell responses to AZD1222 COVID-19 vaccine. The data were produced by immunoSEQ multiplex PCR, yet TCRdb's version contains in-frame clones alone and is incomplete. The sample includes 110,000 or so clones, about 89% of them seen just once. Sequencing used peripheral blood, obtained 28 days after the second AZD1222 dose. The source of these receptors is an adult who received the AZD1222 COVID-19 vaccine. Both conserved end residues are part of each CDR3. Each record gives: CDR3 protein, J gene, V gene.

CATSDGPSETQYF | TRBJ2-5 | TRBV24-1
CASSQDGDSNQPQHF | TRBJ1-5 | TRBV4-1
CASSSRVRLGNTIYF | TRBJ1-3 | TRBV11-3
CASSQVQGGEKLFF | TRBJ1-4 | TRBV4-3
CASSRIAGAQETQYF | TRBJ2-5 | TRBV6-4
CASSLAGQGRSPLHF | TRBJ1-6 | TRBV5-6
CSVGADTNQPQHF | TRBJ1-5 | TRBV29-1
CASSPSPGDPNTGELFF | TRBJ2-2 | TRBV5-1
CASSPPGRDNTGELFF | TRBJ2-2 | TRBV7-3
CASSFIAGYSYNEQFF | TRBJ2-1 | TRBV5-1
CASSQDFGGISSYNEQFF | TRBJ2-1 | TRBV3-1/TRBV3-2
CASSPERNYGYTF | TRBJ1-2 | TRBV7-6
CASSLELGLRDSEQFF | TRBJ2-1 | TRBV11-2
CASSYSAGWEKLFF | TRBJ1-4 | TRBV6-5
CASTQTGTSNEKLFF | TRBJ1-4 | TRBV9
CASSAPDSTHEKLFF | TRBJ1-4 | TRBV11-3
CASSAGEVYNSPLHF | TRBJ1-6 | TRBV11-3
CASSTDWSSYNEQFF | TRBJ2-1 | TRBV4-2
CSVLSGRLGKDEQYF | TRBJ2-7 | TRBV29-1
CASSLDTGNTEAFF | TRBJ1-1 | TRBV11-3
CASSLGNRDGYTF | TRBJ1-2 | TRBV5-1
CASRLTGDIEQYF | TRBJ2-7 | TRBV2
CASSFGLAGENEQFF | TRBJ2-1 | TRBV5-1
CASSLVGRMNTEAFF | TRBJ1-1 | TRBV7-9
CASSLGPARDSGNTIYF | TRBJ1-3 | TRBV5-6
CASSYGGFNQPQHF | TRBJ1-5 | TRBV6-5
CASSPDSTNEKLFF | TRBJ1-4 | TRBV5-1
CASASEGNTEAFF | TRBJ1-1 | TRBV5-1
CASSLGASNQPQHF | TRBJ1-5 | TRBV7-2